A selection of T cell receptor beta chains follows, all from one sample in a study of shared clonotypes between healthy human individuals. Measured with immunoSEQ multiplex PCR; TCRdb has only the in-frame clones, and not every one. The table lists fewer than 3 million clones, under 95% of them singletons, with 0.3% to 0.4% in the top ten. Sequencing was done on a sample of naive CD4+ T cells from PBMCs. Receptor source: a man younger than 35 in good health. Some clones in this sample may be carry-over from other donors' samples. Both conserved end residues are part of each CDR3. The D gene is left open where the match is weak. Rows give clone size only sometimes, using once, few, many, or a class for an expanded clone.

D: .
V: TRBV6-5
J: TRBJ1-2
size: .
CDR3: CATNPQVAPNGYTF
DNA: TGTGCCACCAACCCCCAAGTTGCGCCCAATGGCTACACCTTC

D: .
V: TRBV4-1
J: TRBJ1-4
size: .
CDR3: CASSQDGGFSRKLFF
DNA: TGCGCCAGCAGCCAAGACGGGGGGTTTTCCCGAAAACTGTTTTTT

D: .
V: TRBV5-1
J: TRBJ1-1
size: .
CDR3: CASSFAVGSTEAFF
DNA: TGCGCCAGCAGCTTCGCAGTAGGCAGCACTGAAGCTTTCTTT

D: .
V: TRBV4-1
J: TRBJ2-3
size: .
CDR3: CASSKGGSRDSTDTQYF
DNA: TGCGCCAGCAGCAAAGGGGGTTCGCGGGACAGCACAGATACGCAGTATTTT

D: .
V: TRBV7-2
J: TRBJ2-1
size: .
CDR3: CASSLALKGVLRNEQFF
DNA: TGTGCCAGCAGCTTAGCGCTGAAGGGAGTTTTGAGGAATGAGCAGTTCTTC

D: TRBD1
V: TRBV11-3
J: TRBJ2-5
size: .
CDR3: CASSPGQGGQETQYF
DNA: TGTGCCAGCAGCCCCGGACAGGGGGGACAAGAGACCCAGTACTTC

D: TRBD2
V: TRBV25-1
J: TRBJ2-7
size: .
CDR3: CASSEPGLAGVTYEQYF
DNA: TGTGCCAGCAGTGAGCCCGGACTAGCGGGAGTGACCTACGAGCAGTACTTC

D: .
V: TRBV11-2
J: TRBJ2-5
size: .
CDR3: CASSKTKPRETQYF
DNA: TGTGCCAGCAGCAAAACTAAGCCCCGTGAGACCCAGTACTTC

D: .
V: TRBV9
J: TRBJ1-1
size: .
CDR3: CASSVLEDTEAFF
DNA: TGTGCCAGCAGCGTATTGGAGGACACTGAAGCTTTCTTT

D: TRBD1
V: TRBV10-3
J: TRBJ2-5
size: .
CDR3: CAISPGTGSGETQYF
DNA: TGTGCCATCAGCCCCGGGACAGGGTCTGGGGAGACCCAGTACTTC

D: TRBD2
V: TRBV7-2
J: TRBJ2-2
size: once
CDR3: CASSFWVAGATGELFF
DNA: TGTGCCAGCAGCTTTTGGGTAGCGGGAGCCACCGGGGAGCTGTTTTTT

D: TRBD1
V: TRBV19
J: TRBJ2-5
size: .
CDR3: CASSSMDRGWETQYF
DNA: TGTGCCAGTAGTTCAATGGACAGGGGATGGGAGACCCAGTACTTC

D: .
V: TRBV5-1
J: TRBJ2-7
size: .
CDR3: CASSLGGGTYEQYF
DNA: TGCGCCAGCAGTTTGGGAGGGGGAACCTACGAGCAGTACTTC

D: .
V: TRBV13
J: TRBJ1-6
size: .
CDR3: CASSLVAGGNSPLHF
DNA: TGTGCCAGCAGCTTAGTTGCGGGAGGAAATTCACCCCTCCACTTT

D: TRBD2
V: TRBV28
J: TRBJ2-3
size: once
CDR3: CASSERRTSGGRTDTQYF
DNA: TGTGCCAGCAGTGAGAGACGGACTAGCGGGGGACGGACAGATACGCAGTATTTT

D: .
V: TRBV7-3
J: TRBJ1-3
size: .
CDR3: CASSPGGSGNTIYF
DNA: TGTGCCAGCAGCCCTGGCGGCTCTGGAAACACCATATATTTT

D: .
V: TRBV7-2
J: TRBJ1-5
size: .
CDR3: CASSLSQGWNQPQHF
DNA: TGTGCCAGCAGCTTATCTCAGGGTTGGAATCAGCCCCAGCATTTT

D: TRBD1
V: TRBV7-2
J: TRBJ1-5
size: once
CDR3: CASRNRGLSNQPQHF
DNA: TGTGCCAGCAGAAACAGGGGGCTCAGCAATCAGCCCCAGCATTTT

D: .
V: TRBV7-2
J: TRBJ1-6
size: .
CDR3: CASSPAQGTPLHF
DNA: TGTGCCAGCAGCCCGGCGCAGGGAACACCCCTCCACTTT

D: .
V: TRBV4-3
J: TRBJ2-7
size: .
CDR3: CASSQSLGGEQYF
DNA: TGCGCCAGCAGCCAATCGTTGGGGGGCGAGCAGTACTTC

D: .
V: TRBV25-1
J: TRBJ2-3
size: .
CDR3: CASSEGPGGTDTQYF
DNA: TGTGCCAGCAGTGAAGGTCCAGGGGGCACAGATACGCAGTATTTT

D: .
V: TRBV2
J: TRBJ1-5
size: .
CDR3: CASSDPRKSNQPQHF
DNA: TGTGCCAGCAGTGATCCCAGGAAGAGCAATCAGCCCCAGCATTTT

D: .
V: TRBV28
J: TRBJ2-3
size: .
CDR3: CASSEQGSSTDTQYF
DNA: TGTGCCAGCAGTGAGCAGGGTTCTAGCACAGATACGCAGTATTTT

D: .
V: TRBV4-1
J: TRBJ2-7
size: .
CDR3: CASSQLPGEQYF
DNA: TGCGCCAGCAGCCAATTACCTGGCGAGCAGTACTTC

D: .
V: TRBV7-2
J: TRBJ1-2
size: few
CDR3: CASSLGDGLKRGYTF
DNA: TGTGCCAGCAGCTTAGGGGACGGCCTAAAGAGGGGCTACACCTTC

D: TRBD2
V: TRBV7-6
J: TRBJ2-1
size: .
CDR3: CASSLIAGGLYNEQFF
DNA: TGTGCCAGCAGCTTAATAGCGGGAGGTCTCTACAATGAGCAGTTCTTC

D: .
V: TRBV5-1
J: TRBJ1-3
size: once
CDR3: CASSPRPQLGNTIYF
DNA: TGCGCCAGCAGCCCTCGGCCGCAGCTGGGAAACACCATATATTTT

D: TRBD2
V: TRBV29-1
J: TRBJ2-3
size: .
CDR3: CSVVIAGGPTDTQYF
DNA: TGCAGCGTTGTTATAGCGGGAGGGCCGACAGATACGCAGTATTTT

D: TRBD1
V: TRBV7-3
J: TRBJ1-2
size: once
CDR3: CASSPYRDRSLYGYTF
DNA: TGTGCCAGCAGCCCGTACCGGGACAGGTCCCTATATGGCTACACCTTC

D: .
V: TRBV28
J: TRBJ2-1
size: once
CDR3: CAPRENEQFF
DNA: TGTGCCCCCCGGGAAAATGAGCAGTTCTTC

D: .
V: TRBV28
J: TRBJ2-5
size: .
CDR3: CASIKPSAGQETQYF
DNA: TGTGCCAGCATCAAACCCAGCGCCGGACAAGAGACCCAGTACTTC

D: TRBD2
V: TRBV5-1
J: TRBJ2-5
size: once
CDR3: CASSLGTSGGETQYF
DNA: TGCGCCAGCAGTCTCGGGACTAGCGGGGGGGAGACCCAGTACTTC

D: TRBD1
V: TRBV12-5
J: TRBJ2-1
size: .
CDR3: CASGQTGFGPSEQFF
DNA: TGTGCTAGTGGTCAGACAGGGTTTGGACCCAGTGAGCAGTTCTTC

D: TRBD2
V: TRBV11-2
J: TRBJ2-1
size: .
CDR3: CASTVRRAGGAYNEQFF
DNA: TGTGCCAGCACCGTAAGGCGAGCGGGAGGGGCTTACAATGAGCAGTTCTTC

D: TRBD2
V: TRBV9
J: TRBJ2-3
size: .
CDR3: CASSGRTSGRWNTQYF
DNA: TGTGCCAGCAGCGGACGGACTAGCGGGAGGTGGAATACGCAGTATTTT

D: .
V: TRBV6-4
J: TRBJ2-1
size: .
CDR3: CASSDALLGGEQFF
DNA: TGTGCCAGCAGTGACGCCCTCCTTGGGGGTGAGCAGTTCTTC

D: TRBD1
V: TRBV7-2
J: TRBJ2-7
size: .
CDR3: CASRYAGTAPYEQYF
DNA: TGTGCCAGCAGATACGCCGGGACAGCGCCCTACGAGCAGTACTTC

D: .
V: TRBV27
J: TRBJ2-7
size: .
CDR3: CASSLTGFSSYEQYF
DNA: TGTGCCAGCAGTTTGACAGGCTTCAGCTCCTACGAGCAGTACTTC

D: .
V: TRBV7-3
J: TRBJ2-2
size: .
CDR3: CASSLNAGELFF
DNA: TGTGCCAGCAGCTTGAACGCCGGGGAGCTGTTTTTT

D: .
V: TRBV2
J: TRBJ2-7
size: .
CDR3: CASSVSEQYF
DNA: TGTGCCAGCAGCGTCTCCGAGCAGTACTTC

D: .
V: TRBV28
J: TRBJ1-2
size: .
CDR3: CASTQPDRYNLGYTF
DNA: TGTGCCAGCACCCAACCCGACAGGTACAATTTGGGCTACACCTTC

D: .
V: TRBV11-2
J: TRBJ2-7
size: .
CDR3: CASSPLGNYEQYF
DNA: TGTGCCAGCAGCCCCCTGGGCAACTACGAGCAGTACTTC

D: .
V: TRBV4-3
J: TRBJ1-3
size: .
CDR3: CASSLLINEPGNTIYF
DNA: TGCGCCAGCAGCCTCCTGATAAATGAGCCTGGAAACACCATATATTTT

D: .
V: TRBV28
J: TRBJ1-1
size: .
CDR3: CATQSPGQHTEAFF
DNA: TGTGCCACCCAAAGCCCCGGTCAGCACACTGAAGCTTTCTTT

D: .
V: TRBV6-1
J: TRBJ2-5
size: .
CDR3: CATNPVPGGETQYF
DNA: TGTGCCACCAACCCCGTCCCCGGGGGAGAGACCCAGTACTTC

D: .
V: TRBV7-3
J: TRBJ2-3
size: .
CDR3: CASSGPTTSGPDTQYF
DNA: TGTGCCAGCAGCGGCCCTACCACCTCAGGGCCAGATACGCAGTATTTT

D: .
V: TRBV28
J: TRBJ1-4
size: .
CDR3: CANSGGPDEKLFF
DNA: TGTGCCAACTCAGGAGGTCCCGATGAAAAACTGTTTTTT

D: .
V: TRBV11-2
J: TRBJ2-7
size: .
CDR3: CASSLDLKASAYEQYF
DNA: TGTGCCAGCAGCTTAGATCTGAAGGCTAGCGCATACGAGCAGTACTTC

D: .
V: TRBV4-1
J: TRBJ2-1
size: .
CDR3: CASSQRSATNEQFF
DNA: TGCGCCAGCAGCCAAAGGTCAGCGACCAATGAGCAGTTCTTC

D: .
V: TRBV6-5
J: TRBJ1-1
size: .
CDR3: CASSYSIGGDLAFF
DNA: TGTGCCAGCAGTTACTCGATCGGGGGCGATTTGGCTTTCTTT

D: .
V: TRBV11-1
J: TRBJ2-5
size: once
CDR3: CASSLGRIQETQYF
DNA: TGTGCCAGCAGCCTCGGCAGGATACAAGAGACCCAGTACTTC